The rows below give T cell receptor beta chains drawn from one sample of a study of shared clonotypes between healthy human individuals. Some clones are missing from TCRdb's copy, which holds only in-frame ones; the method was immunoSEQ multiplex PCR. The sample has about 980,000 clones; approximately 80% are singletons. Specimen: memory CD4+ T cells sorted from blood. These receptors originate from a man aged 18 to 30 in good health. Both conserved end residues are trimmed from each CDR3. D genes are given only for firm matches.

v_gene	j_gene	d_gene	CDR3aa
TRBV2	TRBJ1-5	.	ASRGQGQPQH
TRBV5-1	TRBJ2-2	.	ASSKGTGELF
TRBV6-1	TRBJ2-7	.	ASSEAYGQVSSYEQY
TRBV15	TRBJ2-7	.	ATSSSIAYEQY
TRBV29-1	TRBJ1-1	.	SVLSGRTEAF
TRBV29-1	TRBJ1-1	.	SVEDWQRGMNTEAF
TRBV5-8	TRBJ1-1	.	ASSFVFAVTEAF
TRBV20-1	TRBJ2-7	TRBD1	SAQQGDEQY
TRBV7-9	TRBJ2-5	.	AFDLELRETQY
TRBV5-6	TRBJ2-3	.	ASSFQPGPRRDTQY
TRBV7-9	TRBJ2-7	.	ASSSTGGVGEQY
TRBV2	TRBJ1-4	TRBD1	ASRFGTGANEKLF
TRBV2	TRBJ2-1	TRBD2	ASSEGTSGRAEQF
TRBV6-5	TRBJ2-1	.	ASISVSYNEQF
TRBV2	TRBJ2-7	TRBD2	ASSQRESSYEQY
TRBV7-2	TRBJ2-7	TRBD2	ASSSQRETTYEQY
TRBV6-5	TRBJ1-4	.	ASSYSSGKGEKLF
TRBV30	TRBJ1-5	.	ACQGKGRQPQH
TRBV7-3	TRBJ1-4	.	ASSPGVRGTNEKLF
TRBV10-3	TRBJ2-3	TRBD2	AISRAGGLTDTQY
TRBV19	TRBJ2-3	TRBD1	ASSTGQATDTQY
TRBV7-2	TRBJ1-1	TRBD1	ASSFSGGLNTEAF
TRBV19	TRBJ1-4	TRBD1	ASRRQGTNEKLF
TRBV28	TRBJ2-7	.	ASRMRGAREQY
TRBV27	TRBJ2-3	.	ASGRGLGTDTQY
TRBV6-5	TRBJ2-7	.	ASSYSGDSYEQY
TRBV7-2	TRBJ2-1	TRBD2	ASSSRASGTTYNEQF
TRBV10-3	TRBJ2-2	TRBD2	AITSGNLNTGELF
TRBV19	TRBJ1-6	.	ASSIADSPLH
TRBV5-1	TRBJ2-7	TRBD2	ASSLQVAGEQY
TRBV29-1	TRBJ1-2	.	SVAYGDLFANYGYT
TRBV18	TRBJ2-5	.	ASSAGAERETQY
TRBV2	TRBJ2-7	.	ASRLTGPYEQY
TRBV5-1	TRBJ1-5	.	ASSLEGRVGQPQH
TRBV6-5	TRBJ1-1	TRBD1	ASSLVSTGGEAF
TRBV2	TRBJ1-3	.	ASSGRQVGNTIY
TRBV5-1	TRBJ2-2	TRBD1	ASSLAGTGTGELF
TRBV6-5	TRBJ1-5	TRBD1	ASSTTGLNNQPQH
TRBV5-1	TRBJ2-7	TRBD1	ASSPSLTGGSYEQY
TRBV7-9	TRBJ2-7	TRBD1	ASGQGRDEQY
TRBV28	TRBJ2-7	TRBD1	ASSPLGQAAYEQY
TRBV30	TRBJ2-5	TRBD1	ARSGQGAGETQY
TRBV19	TRBJ1-1	.	ASSQGRRSAEAF
TRBV19	TRBJ2-7	.	ASSGRYEQY
TRBV5-1	TRBJ2-7	.	ASSGGGTGGQSYEQY
TRBV6-6	TRBJ2-7	.	ASSRSYEQY
TRBV10-2	TRBJ2-7	TRBD2	ASSASGRAYEQY
TRBV11-2	TRBJ2-7	TRBD1	ASTHYPRGSYEQY
TRBV27	TRBJ1-1	TRBD1	ASSLSRGTANTEAF
TRBV7-2	TRBJ2-7	.	ASSLSQSYEQY
TRBV30	TRBJ1-1	.	AWSGQFSIIEAF
TRBV4-1	TRBJ1-1	TRBD1	ASSQQGGEAF
TRBV18	TRBJ2-2	.	ASSLNGGANSGELF
TRBV5-1	TRBJ1-5	.	ASSLAGAGQPQH
TRBV11-2	TRBJ2-5	.	ASSLEAMQETQY